This T cell receptor beta chain emerged from a study of CD8 T cells in ankylosing spondylitis. TCRdb re-analysed the 5' RACE reads in MiXCR, keeping a single row per CDR3 protein. The sample carries 750,000 to 850,000 distinct CDR3 sequences, 12% recorded once. The germline V gene encodes CDR1 LNHNV and CDR2 YYDKDF (reference sequence). There are 16 residues in the CDR3. Between the trimmed V and J ends, which lost 0 bases and 1 base, there was a span of 12 bases. The study, taken as a whole, reports: It appeared that ankylosing spondylitis blood was characterized by a TCR beta motif of roughly 8 highly homologous variants.

There are many counts of this clonotype. Its specificity is unknown. This sequence originates from a male donor with ankylosing spondylitis. V gene TRBV15 combines with J gene TRBJ2-5; the D gene is possibly TRBD1 (6 bases). The sample was blood, either unsorted or a sorted T cell fraction (not recorded which). CDR3: CATSRDTARGQETQYF. CDR3 in DNA: TGTGCCACCAGCAGAGACACAGCCAGGGGCCAAGAGACCCAGTACTTC. Full variable domain (remainder filled in from reference TRBV15 and TRBJ2-5): DAMVIQNPRYQVTQFGKPVTLSCSQTLNHNVMYWYQQKSSQAPKLLFHYYDKDFNNEADTPDNFQSRRPNTSFCFLDIRSPGLGDTAMYLCATSRDTARGQETQYFGPGTRLLVL.